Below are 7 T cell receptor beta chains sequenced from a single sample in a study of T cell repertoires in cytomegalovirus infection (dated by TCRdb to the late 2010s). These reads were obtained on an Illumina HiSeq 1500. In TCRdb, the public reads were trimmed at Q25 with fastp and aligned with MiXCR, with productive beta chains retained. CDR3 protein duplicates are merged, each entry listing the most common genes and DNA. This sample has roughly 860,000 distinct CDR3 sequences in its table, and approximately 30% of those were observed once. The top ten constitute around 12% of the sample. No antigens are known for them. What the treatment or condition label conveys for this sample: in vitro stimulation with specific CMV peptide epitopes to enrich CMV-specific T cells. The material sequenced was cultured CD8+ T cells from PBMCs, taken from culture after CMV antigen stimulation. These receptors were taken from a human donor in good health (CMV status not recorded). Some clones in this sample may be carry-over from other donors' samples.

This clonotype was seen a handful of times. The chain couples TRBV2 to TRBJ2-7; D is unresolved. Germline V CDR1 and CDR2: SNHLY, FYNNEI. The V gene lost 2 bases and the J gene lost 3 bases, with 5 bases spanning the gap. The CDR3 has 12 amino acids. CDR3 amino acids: CASSERYYEQYF. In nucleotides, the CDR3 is TGTGCCAGCAGTGAACGGTACTACGAGCAGTACTTC.

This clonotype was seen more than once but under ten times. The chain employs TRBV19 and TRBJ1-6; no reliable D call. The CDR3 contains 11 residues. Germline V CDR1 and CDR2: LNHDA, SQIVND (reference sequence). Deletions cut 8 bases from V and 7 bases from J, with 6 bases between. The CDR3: CASFPNSPLHF. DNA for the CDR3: TGTGCCAGTTTTCCGAATTCACCCCTCCACTTT.

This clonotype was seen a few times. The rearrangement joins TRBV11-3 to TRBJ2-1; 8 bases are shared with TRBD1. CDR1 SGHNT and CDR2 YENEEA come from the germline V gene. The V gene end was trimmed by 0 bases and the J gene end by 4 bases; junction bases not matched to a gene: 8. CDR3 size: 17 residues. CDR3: CASSLDLGQGAYNEQFF. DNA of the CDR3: TGTGCCAGCAGCTTAGATCTAGGGCAGGGGGCTTACAATGAGCAGTTCTTC.

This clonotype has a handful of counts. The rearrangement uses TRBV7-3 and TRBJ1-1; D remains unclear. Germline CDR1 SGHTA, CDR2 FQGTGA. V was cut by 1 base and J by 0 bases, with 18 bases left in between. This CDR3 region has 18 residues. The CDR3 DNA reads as TGTGCCAGCAGCTTAAATCCCCCGGTTCTGGGGATGAACACTGAAGCTTTCTTT. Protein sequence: CASSLNPPVLGMNTEAFF.

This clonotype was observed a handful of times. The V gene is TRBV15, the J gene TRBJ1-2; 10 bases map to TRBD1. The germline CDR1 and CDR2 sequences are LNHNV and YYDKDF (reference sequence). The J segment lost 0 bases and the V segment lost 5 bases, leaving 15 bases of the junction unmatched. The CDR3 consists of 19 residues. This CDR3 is CATSGVIGTGVSSNYGYTF. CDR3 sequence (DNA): TGTGCCACCAGCGGAGTGATCGGGACAGGGGTCTCCTCTAACTATGGCTACACCTTC.

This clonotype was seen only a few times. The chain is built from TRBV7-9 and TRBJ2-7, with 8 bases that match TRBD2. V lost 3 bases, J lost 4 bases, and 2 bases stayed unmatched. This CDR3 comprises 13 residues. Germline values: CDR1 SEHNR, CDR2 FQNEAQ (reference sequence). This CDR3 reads CASSFSGVYEQYF. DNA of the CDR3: TGTGCCAGCAGCTTTAGCGGGGTTTACGAGCAGTACTTC.

The CDR3 DNA reads as TGTGCCAGTGGGACCGTCTATGAAAAACTGTTTTTT. Translated: CASGTVYEKLFF. The chain employs TRBV7-6 and TRBJ1-4; tentatively, D is TRBD1 (5 bases). This CDR3 spans 12 amino acids. The germline V and J ends were trimmed by 9 bases and 6 bases, with 11 bases remaining between them. From germline, CDR1 is SGHVS and CDR2 FNYEAQ. The complete variable domain, with remaining parts taken from reference TRBV7-6 and TRBJ1-4, reads GAGVSQSPRYKVTKRGQDVALRCDPISGHVSLYWYRQALGQGPEFLTYFNYEAQQDKSGLPNDRFSAERPEGSISTLTIQRTEQRDSAMYRCASGTVYEKLFFGSGTQLSVL.